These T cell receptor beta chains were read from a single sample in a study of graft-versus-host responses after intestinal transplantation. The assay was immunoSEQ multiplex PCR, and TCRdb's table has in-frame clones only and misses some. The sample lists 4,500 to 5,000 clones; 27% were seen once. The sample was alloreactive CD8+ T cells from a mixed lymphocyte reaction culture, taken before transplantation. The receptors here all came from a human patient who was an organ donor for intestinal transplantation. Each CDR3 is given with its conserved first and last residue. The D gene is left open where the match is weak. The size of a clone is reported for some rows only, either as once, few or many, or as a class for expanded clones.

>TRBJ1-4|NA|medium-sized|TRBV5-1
CASSGGVGEKLFF
TGCGCCAGCAGCGGAGGGGTAGGTGAAAAACTGTTTTTT
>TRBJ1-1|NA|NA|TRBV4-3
CASSPTDRNTEAFF
TGCGCCAGCAGCCCCACTGACAGGAACACTGAAGCTTTCTTT
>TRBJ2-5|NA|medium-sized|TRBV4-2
CASSQHPREQETQYF
TGTGCCAGCAGCCAACATCCCCGGGAACAAGAGACCCAGTACTTC
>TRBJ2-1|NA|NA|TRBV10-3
CAISGGRAGIYNEQFF
TGTGCCATCAGTGGTGGGAGAGCCGGGATCTACAATGAGCAGTTCTTC
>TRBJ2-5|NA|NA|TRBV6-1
CASSFHGTQYF
TGTGCCAGCAGTTTCCACGGGACCCAGTACTTC
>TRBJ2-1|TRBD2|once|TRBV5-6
CASSLGGLARSYNEQFF
TGTGCCAGCAGCTTGGGAGGACTAGCGAGGTCCTACAATGAGCAGTTCTTC
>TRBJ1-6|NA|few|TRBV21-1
CASSKKTGGKVTPLHF
TGTGCCAGCAGCAAAAAGACAGGGGGCAAGGTGACACCCCTCCACTTT
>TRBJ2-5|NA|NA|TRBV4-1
CASRAIAEGRETQYF
TGCGCCAGCAGGGCCATCGCGGAGGGGCGTGAGACCCAGTACTTC
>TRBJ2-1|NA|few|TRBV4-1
CASSRPGGSSYNEQFF
TGCGCCAGCAGCCGCCCAGGGGGGAGCTCCTACAATGAGCAGTTCTTC
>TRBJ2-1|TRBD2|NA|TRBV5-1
CASSPGTSGGGNEQFF
TGCGCCAGCAGCCCAGGGACTAGCGGGGGGGGGAATGAGCAGTTCTTC
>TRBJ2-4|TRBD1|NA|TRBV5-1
CASIQGLSVQYF
TGCGCCAGCATACAGGGGCTGAGCGTTCAGTACTTC
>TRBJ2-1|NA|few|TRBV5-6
CASSLGSGYNEQFF
TGTGCCAGCAGCTTGGGTAGCGGCTACAATGAGCAGTTCTTC
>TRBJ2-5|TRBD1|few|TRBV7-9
CAKTMGQGLWETQYF
TGTGCCAAGACGATGGGACAGGGGCTTTGGGAGACCCAGTACTTC
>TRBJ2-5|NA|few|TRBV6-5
CASSYGGGHQETQYF
TGTGCCAGCAGTTATGGGGGGGGGCACCAAGAGACCCAGTACTTC
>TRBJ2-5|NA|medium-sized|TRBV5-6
CASSPTWQETQYF
TGTGCCAGCAGCCCGACATGGCAAGAGACCCAGTACTTC
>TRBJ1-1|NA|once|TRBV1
CTSSHESQGGTGVMNTEAFF
TGCACCAGCAGCCATGAAAGCCAAGGGGGGACAGGGGTAATGAACACTGAAGCTTTCTTT
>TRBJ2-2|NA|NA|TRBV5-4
CASSYAGSHGELFF
TGTGCCAGCAGCTACGCAGGGTCCCACGGGGAGCTGTTTTTT
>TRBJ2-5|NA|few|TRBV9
CASSVSGAQETQYF
TGTGCCAGCAGCGTATCTGGGGCACAAGAGACCCAGTACTTC
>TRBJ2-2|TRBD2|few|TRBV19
CASSIFGGADTGELFF
TGTGCCAGTAGTATCTTCGGGGGGGCTGACACCGGGGAGCTGTTTTTT
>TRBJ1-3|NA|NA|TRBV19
CASTPTYRELGNTIYF
TGTGCCAGCACCCCAACCTACAGGGAGTTGGGAAACACCATATATTTT
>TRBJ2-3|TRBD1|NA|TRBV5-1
CASSLGQGPTDTQYF
TGCGCCAGCAGCTTGGGACAGGGCCCCACAGATACGCAGTATTTT
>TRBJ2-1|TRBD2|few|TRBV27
CASRSSGSGFNEQFF
TGTGCCAGCAGGAGCTCGGGTAGCGGGTTCAATGAGCAGTTCTTC
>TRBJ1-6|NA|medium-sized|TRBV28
CASSFLRVKSPLHF
TGTGCCAGCAGTTTTCTTCGAGTTAAATCACCCCTCCACTTT
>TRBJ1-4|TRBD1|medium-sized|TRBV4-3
CASSQDRTGGYEKLFF
TGCGCCAGCAGCCAAGACCGGACAGGGGGCTATGAAAAACTGTTTTTT
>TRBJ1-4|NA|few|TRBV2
CASSEGVGRPANEKLFF
TGTGCCAGCAGTGAAGGGGTGGGGCGCCCGGCTAATGAAAAACTGTTTTTT
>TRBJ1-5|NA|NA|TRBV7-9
CASSLMGGLEPQHF
TGTGCCAGCAGCTTAATGGGGGGATTGGAGCCCCAGCATTTT
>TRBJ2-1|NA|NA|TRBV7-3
CASSLESSHEQFF
TGTGCCAGCAGCTTAGAATCGAGCCATGAGCAGTTCTTC